The clone carrying this T cell receptor (beta chain) was counted a few times. The V end lost 1 base, the J end lost 1 base, and 4 bases lay between the germline ends. The CDR3 sequence is 13 residues long. Looked up from germline, CDR1 is SGHTA and CDR2 is FQGTGA. These data originate in a study of technical replicates of blood from four donors. Profiling relied on immunoSEQ multiplex PCR, and the TCRdb table lists in-frame clones only, not all of them. The sample lists 74,000 or so clones; 95% to 97% were seen once. This chain connects TRBV7-3 to TRBJ1-1; no firm D call. Sample: T cells isolated from PBMCs. The sequence came from a human donor in good health. CDR3 coding DNA: TGTGCCAGCAGCTTAAATCAGAACACTGAAGCTTTCTTT. Residues: CASSLNQNTEAFF.